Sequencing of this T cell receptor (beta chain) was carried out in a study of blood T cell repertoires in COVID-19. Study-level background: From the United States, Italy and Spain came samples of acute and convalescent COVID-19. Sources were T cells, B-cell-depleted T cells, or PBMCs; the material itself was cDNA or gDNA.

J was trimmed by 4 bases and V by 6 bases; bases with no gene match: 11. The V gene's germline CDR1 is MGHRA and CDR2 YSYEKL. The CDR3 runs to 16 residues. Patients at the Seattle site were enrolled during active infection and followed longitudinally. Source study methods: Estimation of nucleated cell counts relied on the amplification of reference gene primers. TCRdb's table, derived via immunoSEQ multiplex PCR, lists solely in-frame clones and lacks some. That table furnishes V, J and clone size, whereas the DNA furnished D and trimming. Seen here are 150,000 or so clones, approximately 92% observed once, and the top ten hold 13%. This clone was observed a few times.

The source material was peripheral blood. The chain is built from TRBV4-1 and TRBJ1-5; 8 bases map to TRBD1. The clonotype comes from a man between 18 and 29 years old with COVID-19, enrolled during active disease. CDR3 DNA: TGCGCCAGCAGGCAATTACCAGGGGGCGCGAATCAGCCCCAGCATTTT. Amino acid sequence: CASRQLPGGANQPQHF.